This TCR beta chain was captured by sequencing in a study of Ad26.COV2.S vaccination and SARS-CoV-2 variants. The treatment: around 19 received Ad26.COV2.S at low or high dose, single or two shots; roughly five received placebo; per-sample allocation not given. Following the first vaccine or placebo injection, samples were taken on day 63. This CDR3 spans 17 amino acids. Germline loops: CDR1 MDHEN, CDR2 SYDVKM. V was clipped by 2 bases and J by 9 bases; unmatched bases: 14. Assay used: immunoSEQ multiplex PCR; TCRdb lists only in-frame clones, some missing. The sample holds 440,000 or so clones; 90% are singletons and the top ten take around 4.5%.

The chain links TRBV28 to TRBJ2-1, with 9 bases aligning to TRBD2. The receptor was derived from a person aged 18-65 years who received the Ad26.COV2.S COVID-19 vaccine or a placebo. The sequenced sample was peripheral blood, obtained in a trial of Ad26.COV2.S vaccine versus placebo. CDR3 in amino acids: CASSLRGTATSGTEQFF. The CDR3 DNA reads as TGTGCCAGCAGTTTAAGGGGGACTGCGACTAGCGGCACTGAGCAGTTCTTC.